A selection of T cell receptor beta chains follows, all from one sample in a study of cytomegalovirus exposure and HLA in healthy donors. Only in-frame clones appear in the TCRdb table, and some are missing; sequencing was by immunoSEQ multiplex PCR. The table includes some 260,000 clones, 80% to 95% detected once. What was sequenced was PBMCs. The receptors originated from a woman aged 25 to 39 in good health and CMV-seronegative. Each CDR3 is given with its conserved first and last residue. A D gene is named only where the DNA matches it firmly. For some rows the clone size is stated as once, few or many, or as a class when expanded; others skip it.

clone size	V gene	D gene	J gene	CDR3 protein	CDR3 DNA
once	TRBV29-1	TRBD1	TRBJ1-2	CSVEDGTGVNYGYTF	TGCAGCGTTGAAGATGGGACAGGGGTGAACTATGGCTACACCTTC
once	TRBV29-1	TRBD2	TRBJ2-3	CSVGSGNLADTQYF	TGCAGCGTTGGTAGCGGGAATCTCGCAGATACGCAGTATTTT
-	TRBV19	-	TRBJ1-1	CASTLGGNTEAFF	TGTGCCAGTACTCTGGGGGGAAACACTGAAGCTTTCTTT
-	TRBV10-2	-	TRBJ2-5	CAIGKIKGVGETQYF	TGCGCCATCGGGAAGATTAAGGGGGTTGGGGAGACCCAGTACTTC
-	TRBV7-3	-	TRBJ2-2	CASSLDLGTGELFF	TGTGCCAGCAGCTTAGACCTAGGGACAGGGGAGCTGTTTTTT
-	TRBV30	TRBD1	TRBJ2-7	CAWSALGQGISYEQYF	TGTGCCTGGAGTGCCTTGGGACAGGGGATATCCTACGAGCAGTACTTC
-	TRBV10-3	-	TRBJ1-2	CAISDPGHLYGYTF	TGTGCCATCAGTGACCCGGGACACCTCTATGGCTACACCTTC
-	TRBV11-2	TRBD2	TRBJ2-7	CASSPRTSYTYEQYF	TGTGCCAGCAGCCCGAGGACTAGCTACACCTACGAGCAGTACTTC
-	TRBV29-1	-	TRBJ2-1	CIVVGPTYNEQFF	TGCATCGTAGTGGGTCCGACCTACAATGAGCAGTTCTTC
-	TRBV7-7	-	TRBJ2-7	CASSTQKPGGTGLALSYEQYF	TGTGCCAGCAGCACACAAAAACCAGGGGGCACCGGACTAGCTCTATCCTACGAGCAGTACTTC
-	TRBV28	TRBD1	TRBJ1-2	CASSPRGHYYGYTF	TGTGCCAGCAGCCCCAGGGGGCATTACTATGGCTACACCTTC
-	TRBV10-3	-	TRBJ1-4	CAISAATNEKLFF	TGTGCCATCAGTGCCGCAACTAATGAAAAACTGTTTTTT
once	TRBV29-1	TRBD1	TRBJ1-1	CSANRDSNTEAFF	TGCAGCGCTAACCGGGACAGCAACACTGAAGCTTTCTTT
-	TRBV18	TRBD1	TRBJ2-2	CASRTGDTGELFF	TGTGCCAGTCGCACAGGGGACACCGGGGAGCTGTTTTTT
few	TRBV2	TRBD1	TRBJ2-2	CASRRQGNTGELFF	TGTGCCAGCAGGCGACAGGGTAACACCGGGGAGCTGTTTTTT
once	TRBV6-6	-	TRBJ2-1	CASSYTRTSREQFF	TGTGCCAGCAGTTACACAAGGACCTCGAGGGAGCAGTTCTTC
once	TRBV5-6	TRBD2	TRBJ2-7	CASSPGAGDYEQYF	TGTGCCAGCAGCCCCGGAGCGGGAGACTACGAGCAGTACTTC
-	TRBV5-4	-	TRBJ2-1	CASSLGDYPKQDEQFF	TGTGCCAGCAGCTTGGGAGACTACCCCAAACAGGATGAGCAGTTCTTC
-	TRBV29-1	-	TRBJ2-7	CSVGNPGYEQYF	TGCAGCGTTGGAAACCCTGGGTACGAGCAGTACTTC
-	TRBV29-1	-	TRBJ2-5	CSAPMMGGETQYF	TGCAGCGCCCCGATGATGGGGGGAGAGACCCAGTACTTC
-	TRBV4-1	-	TRBJ2-7	CASSGRSDEQYF	TGCGCCAGCTCAGGGAGGTCCGACGAGCAGTACTTC
-	TRBV5-6	TRBD2	TRBJ2-5	CASSLVIASGRAGETQYF	TGTGCCAGCAGCTTGGTGATCGCTAGCGGGAGGGCCGGGGAGACCCAGTACTTC
-	TRBV7-2	TRBD2	TRBJ2-2	CASSLGLAFTGELFF	TGTGCCAGCAGCTTGGGACTAGCATTCACCGGGGAGCTGTTTTTT
-	TRBV27	TRBD1	TRBJ2-1	CASSLWTGWDNEQFF	TGTGCCAGCAGTTTATGGACAGGGTGGGACAATGAGCAGTTCTTC
-	TRBV4-1	-	TRBJ2-2	CASSQDSTGELFF	TGCGCCAGCAGCCAAGATTCAACCGGGGAGCTGTTTTTT
once	TRBV2	TRBD2	TRBJ2-2	CASSETSGRPNTGELFF	TGTGCCAGCAGTGAAACGAGCGGGAGGCCCAACACCGGGGAGCTGTTTTTT
-	TRBV6-5	TRBD2	TRBJ2-1	CASSSSRSGGYNEQFF	TGTGCCAGCAGTTCCTCCCGCAGCGGGGGCTACAATGAGCAGTTCTTC